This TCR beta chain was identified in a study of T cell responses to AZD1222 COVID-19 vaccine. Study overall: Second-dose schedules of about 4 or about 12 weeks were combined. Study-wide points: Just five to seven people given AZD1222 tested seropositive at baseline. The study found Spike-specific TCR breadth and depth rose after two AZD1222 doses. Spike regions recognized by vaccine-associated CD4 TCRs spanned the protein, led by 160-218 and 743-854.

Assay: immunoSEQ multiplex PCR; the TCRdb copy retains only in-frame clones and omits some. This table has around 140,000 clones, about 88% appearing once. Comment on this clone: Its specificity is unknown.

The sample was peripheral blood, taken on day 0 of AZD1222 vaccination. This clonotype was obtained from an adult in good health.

The CDR3 reads CAISGPSGGTYNEQFF. In nucleotides, the CDR3 is TGTGCCATCAGTGGTCCTAGCGGGGGGACCTACAATGAGCAGTTCTTC. V and J are TRBV10-3 and TRBJ2-1; 11 bases align to TRBD2. Trimming at V came to 4 bases and at J to 2 bases, leaving 4 bases not matched to a gene. The CDR3 sequence is 16 residues long. Germline loops: CDR1 ENHRY, CDR2 SYGVKD.